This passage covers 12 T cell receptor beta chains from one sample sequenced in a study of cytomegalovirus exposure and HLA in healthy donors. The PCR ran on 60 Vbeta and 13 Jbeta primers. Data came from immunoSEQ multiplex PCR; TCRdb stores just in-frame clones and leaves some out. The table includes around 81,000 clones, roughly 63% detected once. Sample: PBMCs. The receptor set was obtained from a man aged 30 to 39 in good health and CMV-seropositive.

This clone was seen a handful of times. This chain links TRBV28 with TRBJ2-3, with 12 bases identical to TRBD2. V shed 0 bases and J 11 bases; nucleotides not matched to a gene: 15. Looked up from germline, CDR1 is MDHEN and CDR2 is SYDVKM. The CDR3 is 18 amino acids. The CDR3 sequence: CASSLWTSGSRRGPQQYF. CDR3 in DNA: TGTGCCAGCAGTTTATGGACTAGCGGGAGTCGAAGGGGACCGCAGCAGTATTTT.

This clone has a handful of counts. The CDR3 loop reads CSGMTGISYEQYF. The CDR3, as DNA: TGCAGCGGGATGACAGGGATCTCCTACGAGCAGTACTTC. This chain links TRBV29-1 with TRBJ2-7, with 7 bases identical to TRBD1. V gave up 7 bases and J gave up 0 bases; unmatched junction bases: 6. CDR3 length: 13 residues. Germline V gene lookup returns CDR1 SQVTM and CDR2 ANQGSEA.

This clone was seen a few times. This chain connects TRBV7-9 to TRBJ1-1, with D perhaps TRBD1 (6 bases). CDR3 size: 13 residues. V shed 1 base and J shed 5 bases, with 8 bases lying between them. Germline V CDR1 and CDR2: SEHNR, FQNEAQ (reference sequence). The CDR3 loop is CASSLEGVTEAFF. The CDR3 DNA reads TGTGCCAGCAGCTTAGAGGGGGTAACTGAAGCTTTCTTT.

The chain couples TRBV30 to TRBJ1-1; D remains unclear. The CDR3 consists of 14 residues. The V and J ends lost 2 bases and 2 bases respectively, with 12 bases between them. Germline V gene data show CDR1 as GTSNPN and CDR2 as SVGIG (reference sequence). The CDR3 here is CAWSIIAGNTEAFF. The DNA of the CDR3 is TGTGCCTGGAGTATTATTGCGGGCAACACTGAAGCTTTCTTT.

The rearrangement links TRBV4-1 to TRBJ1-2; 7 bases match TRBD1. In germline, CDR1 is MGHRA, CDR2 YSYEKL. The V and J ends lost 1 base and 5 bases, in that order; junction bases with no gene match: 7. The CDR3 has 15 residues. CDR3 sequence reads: CASSQGTGQFYGYTF. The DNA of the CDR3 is TGCGCCAGCAGCCAAGGAACGGGACAGTTTTATGGCTACACCTTC.

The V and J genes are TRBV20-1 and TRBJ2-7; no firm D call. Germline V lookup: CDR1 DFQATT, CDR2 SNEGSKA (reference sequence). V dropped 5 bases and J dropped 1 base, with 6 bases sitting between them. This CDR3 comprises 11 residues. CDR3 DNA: TGCAGTGCTTCCAGGTCCTACGAGCAGTACTTC. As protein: CSASRSYEQYF.

This chain's CDR3 is CASSVEGVSYNEQFF. The CDR3 region has the DNA TGTGCCAGCAGCGTAGAAGGGGTATCCTACAATGAGCAGTTCTTC. The chain has TRBV9 and TRBJ2-1, with D tentatively TRBD1 (5 bases). Between the trimmed V and J ends, which lost 0 bases and 1 base, there was a span of 8 bases. There are 15 residues in the CDR3. CDR1 is SGDLS and CDR2 is YYNGEE in the germline V gene.

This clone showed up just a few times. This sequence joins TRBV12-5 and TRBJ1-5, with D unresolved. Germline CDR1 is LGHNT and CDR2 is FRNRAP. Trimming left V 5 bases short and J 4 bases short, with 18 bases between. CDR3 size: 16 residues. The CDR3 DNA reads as TGTGCTAGTGGTCCCCCGAGAGGTGGATTAAATCAGCCCCAGCATTTT. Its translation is CASGPPRGGLNQPQHF.

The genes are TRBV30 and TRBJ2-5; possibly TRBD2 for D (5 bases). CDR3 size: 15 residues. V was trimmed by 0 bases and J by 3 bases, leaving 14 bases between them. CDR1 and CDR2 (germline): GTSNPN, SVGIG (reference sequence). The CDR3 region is CAWSVLGSREETQYF. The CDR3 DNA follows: TGTGCCTGGAGTGTATTAGGGAGTAGGGAAGAGACCCAGTACTTC.

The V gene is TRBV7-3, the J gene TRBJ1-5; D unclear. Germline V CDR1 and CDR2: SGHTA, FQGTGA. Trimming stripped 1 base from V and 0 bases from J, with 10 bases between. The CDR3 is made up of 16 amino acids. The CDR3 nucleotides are TGTGCCAGCAGCTTAAGAGCAGACTATAGCAATCAGCCCCAGCATTTT. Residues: CASSLRADYSNQPQHF.

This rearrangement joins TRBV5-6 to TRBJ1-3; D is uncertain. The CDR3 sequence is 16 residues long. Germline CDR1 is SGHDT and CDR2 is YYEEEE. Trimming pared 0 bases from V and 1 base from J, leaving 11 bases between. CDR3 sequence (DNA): TGTGCCAGCAGCTTGGCGGCAGCCAGGTCTGGAAACACCATATATTTT. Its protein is CASSLAAARSGNTIYF.

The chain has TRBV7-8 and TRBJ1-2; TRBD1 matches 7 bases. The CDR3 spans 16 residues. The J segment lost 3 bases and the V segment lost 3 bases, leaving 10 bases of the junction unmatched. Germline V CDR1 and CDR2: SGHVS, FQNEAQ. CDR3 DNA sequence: TGTGCCAGCAGCTTGGAGGGGACAGTCAAGGACTATGGCTACACCTTC. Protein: CASSLEGTVKDYGYTF.